This TCR beta chain came from a study of identical twins. Study results and caveats: Not following the same donors, the study drew its conclusions from cross-sectional statistical analysis.

MiXCR was run by TCRdb on the 5' RACE reads, yielding one entry per CDR3 protein. Of 150,000 or so distinct CDR3 sequences listed, around 3.6% are singletons. The CDR3 length is 17 residues. Germline CDR1 and CDR2: SGHVS and FQNEAQ. V lost 0 bases to trimming and J lost 1 base, with 13 bases between them. Many counts were recorded for this clonotype. Its antigen is unidentified. The sequenced material came from memory T cells sorted from blood. The chain employs TRBV7-8 and TRBJ2-1; unclear D gene. This TCR was sampled from a man younger than 35 in good health. CDR3 sequence (DNA): TGTGCCAGCAGCTTAGCGCTTTATGCGAGATCCTACAATGAGCAGTTCTTC. Translating gives CASSLALYARSYNEQFF.